The T cell receptor beta chain described here comes from a study of T cell repertoires in ileal Crohn's disease. Trimming shortened V by 1 base and J by 4 bases, and 7 bases separated the two germline ends. CDR3 size: 14 residues. The germline CDR1 and CDR2 sequences are SGHVS and FNYEAQ. Here immunoSEQ multiplex PCR was the method, and the copy in TCRdb shows in-frame clones only, minus some. The sample has roughly 28,000 clones, about 81% seen once. This clonotype originated in an adult with Crohn's disease. The sample consisted of ileal tissue. The chain joins TRBV7-6 to TRBJ2-2; D is perhaps TRBD2 (5 bases). In DNA, the CDR3 is TGTGCCAGCAGCTTAGGGACTTTCACCGGGGAGCTGTTTTTT. Residues: CASSLGTFTGELFF.